These T cell receptor beta chains were read from a single sample in a study of T-cell memory formation after mild COVID-19. One entry per CDR3 protein, called by TCRdb with MiXCR from the 5' RACE reads. The data contain a few hundred thousand distinct CDR3 sequences, 15% to 20% of them singletons. What was sequenced was PBMCs or a T cell subset sorted from them (not recorded which). The receptors come from a man in his late teens or twenties who had mild COVID-19 (a few samples of this study predate the infection). Cell type and time point are not known. Both conserved end residues are part of each CDR3. Each record gives: J gene, clone size, D gene, V gene, CDR3 protein, CDR3 DNA. The D gene is left open where the match is weak. Clone size is shown for a subset of rows, as once, few, many or a class of expanded clone.

>TRBJ2-3|NA|NA|TRBV10-3
CAIYPSKPETGDTQYF
TGTGCCATCTACCCGTCGAAACCTGAGACCGGGGATACGCAGTATTTT
>TRBJ1-5|NA|TRBD1|TRBV7-2
CASTGQGGQPQHF
TGTGCCAGCACCGGACAGGGGGGACAGCCCCAGCATTTT
>TRBJ1-2|NA|NA|TRBV6-7
CASSQNSAEAFNYGYTF
TGTGCCAGCAGTCAAAACTCTGCGGAGGCTTTTAACTATGGCTACACCTTC
>TRBJ2-4|few|TRBD1|TRBV6-2/TRBV6-3
CASSLSTGVVQYF
TGTGCCAGCAGTTTGTCGACAGGGGTGGTTCAGTACTTC
>TRBJ2-4|many|NA|TRBV5-1
CASSLGTATANIQYF
TGCGCCAGCAGCTTGGGGACAGCGACCGCCAACATTCAGTACTTC
>TRBJ2-3|few|NA|TRBV7-9
CASSRTSGARNTQYF
TGTGCCAGCAGCCGGACGAGCGGCGCCCGAAATACGCAGTATTTT
>TRBJ2-3|few|TRBD2|TRBV5-1
CASSFSNTSGGATDTQYF
TGCGCCAGCAGCTTTTCTAATACTAGCGGGGGGGCCACAGATACGCAGTATTTT
>TRBJ1-1|NA|TRBD1|TRBV6-1
CASSLSRGVLTEAFF
TGTGCCAGCTCCCTCTCCAGGGGGGTGTTGACTGAAGCTTTCTTT
>TRBJ2-7|NA|TRBD2|TRBV7-2
CASSFSGGASGEQYF
TGTGCCAGCAGTTTTAGCGGGGGGGCCTCCGGGGAGCAGTACTTC
>TRBJ2-1|many|NA|TRBV20-1
CSAPRGWEDEQFF
TGCAGTGCCCCGAGGGGTTGGGAAGATGAGCAGTTCTTC
>TRBJ2-7|NA|NA|TRBV12-3/TRBV12-4
CAIQTGPYEQYF
TGTGCCATCCAGACAGGACCCTACGAGCAGTACTTC
>TRBJ2-3|few|NA|TRBV14
CASSQEAYTDTQYF
TGTGCCAGCAGCCAAGAGGCCTACACAGATACGCAGTATTTT
>TRBJ2-1|NA|NA|TRBV21-1
CASSSPGKPSYNEQFF
TGTGCCAGCAGCTCACCAGGGAAGCCCTCCTACAATGAGCAGTTCTTC
>TRBJ2-5|NA|NA|TRBV6-1
CASSRSPTGTYGGQYF
TGTGCCAGCAGCCGATCTCCAACCGGGACTTACGGGGGCCAGTACTTC
>TRBJ2-7|NA|NA|TRBV7-2
CASSLRGEAYEQYF
TGTGCCAGCAGCTTACGAGGAGAGGCCTACGAGCAGTACTTC
>TRBJ1-2|NA|NA|TRBV6-5
CASSYDFYGYTF
TGTGCCAGCAGTTACGATTTCTATGGCTACACCTTC